This is a list of T cell receptor beta chains from one sample in a study of cytomegalovirus exposure and HLA in healthy donors. Method: immunoSEQ multiplex PCR; TCRdb's copy keeps in-frame clones and lacks some. The sample holds roughly 150,000 clones; approximately 70% are singletons and the top ten take about 2.2%. Sequenced: PBMCs. The source is a woman aged 55-69 years in good health and CMV-seropositive. Each CDR3 is given with its conserved first and last residue. The D gene is left open where the match is weak. Only part of the rows carry a size: once, few, many, or a class if the clone is expanded.

13 | - | TRBJ1-1 | - | TRBV7-8 | TGTGCCAGCAGCCGGGGGGGGAACACTGAAGCTTTCTTT | CASSRGGNTEAFF
12 | - | TRBJ2-1 | - | TRBV4-1 | TGCGCCAGCAGCTTGGAGGGTTTTGAGCAGTTCTTC | CASSLEGFEQFF
15 | - | TRBJ2-7 | once | TRBV11-2 | TGTGCCAGCAGCTTAGGGTCCCCCCAGGGCTACGAGCAGTACTTC | CASSLGSPQGYEQYF
14 | - | TRBJ2-5 | - | TRBV25-1 | TGTGCCAGCAGTGTTTTTACACGACAAGAGACCCAGTACTTC | CASSVFTRQETQYF
15 | - | TRBJ2-1 | - | TRBV28 | TGTGCCAGCAGTGGGAGACGGCTCTACTACAATGAGCAGTTCTTC | CASSGRRLYYNEQFF
12 | - | TRBJ1-1 | - | TRBV25-1 | TGTGCCAGCAGTGCGAGGAACACTGAAGCTTTCTTT | CASSARNTEAFF
14 | TRBD1 | TRBJ1-1 | - | TRBV7-9 | TGTGCCAGCAGCCTCGGACAGGGTGACACTGAAGCTTTCTTT | CASSLGQGDTEAFF
15 | TRBD1 | TRBJ1-1 | once | TRBV19 | TGTGCCAGTAATGAGGGGGCTCTTGGGAACACTGAAGCTTTCTTT | CASNEGALGNTEAFF
12 | TRBD2 | TRBJ2-1 | - | TRBV29-1 | TGCAGCGCCTCGGGAGGAGGGAATGAGCAGTTCTTC | CSASGGGNEQFF
14 | - | TRBJ1-3 | - | TRBV6-1 | TGTGCCAGCAGTGTACGGTCCTCTGGAAACACCATATATTTT | CASSVRSSGNTIYF
13 | TRBD1 | TRBJ2-4 | - | TRBV7-9 | TGTGCCAGCACCTCGACAGGGGGCAACATTCAGTACTTC | CASTSTGGNIQYF
13 | - | TRBJ1-2 | few | TRBV6-5 | TGTGCCAGCACCCCCGGGTTCGACTATGGCTACACCTTC | CASTPGFDYGYTF
14 | - | TRBJ2-1 | - | TRBV7-9 | TGTGCCAGCAGCTTAGCGGGAGGGGGCAATGAGCAGTTCTTC | CASSLAGGGNEQFF
16 | TRBD2 | TRBJ2-1 | - | TRBV2 | TGTGCCAGCAGCCTGGGACTAGCGGGAGGACAGGATGAGCAGTTCTTC | CASSLGLAGGQDEQFF
13 | TRBD2 | TRBJ2-3 | - | TRBV11-1 | TGTGCCAGCAGGCTAGCGGGATCAGATACGCAGTATTTT | CASRLAGSDTQYF
16 | - | TRBJ1-2 | - | TRBV6-1 | TGTGCCAGCAGTGAAGATGGGAGGGGGGCTACCTATGGCTACACCTTC | CASSEDGRGATYGYTF
14 | TRBD1 | TRBJ1-2 | once | TRBV9 | TGTGCCAGCAGCGGCCCTGGACAGGCGGATGGCTACACCTTC | CASSGPGQADGYTF
13 | - | TRBJ1-1 | few | TRBV28 | TGTGCCAGCAGTCTGGCTGGACAGACTGAAGCTTTCTTT | CASSLAGQTEAFF
17 | - | TRBJ2-1 | - | TRBV7-8 | TGTGCCAGCAGCTCGATTTACAGCTTAACAGCTGTCAATGAGCAGTTCTTC | CASSSIYSLTAVNEQFF
16 | - | TRBJ1-4 | - | TRBV5-1 | TGCGCCAGCAGCTTGAATCCAGGGTCGGCTAATGAAAAACTGTTTTTT | CASSLNPGSANEKLFF
14 | TRBD1 | TRBJ1-3 | - | TRBV7-3 | TGTGCCAGCAGCCCGGGACAGGGGGCGAACACCATATATTTT | CASSPGQGANTIYF
14 | TRBD1 | TRBJ2-7 | few | TRBV5-1 | TGCGCCAGCAGCTGGGACAGGGGGGGGTACGAGCAGTACTTC | CASSWDRGGYEQYF
14 | - | TRBJ2-3 | - | TRBV19 | TGTGCCACCTCACTAGTGCAGGGGCCAGATACGCAGTATTTT | CATSLVQGPDTQYF
16 | - | TRBJ2-1 | - | TRBV30 | TGTGCCTGGAGTTCTTGGGGCAGGGGAGAGGACAATGAGCAGTTCTTC | CAWSSWGRGEDNEQFF
12 | - | TRBJ2-5 | - | TRBV29-1 | TGCAGCGTTGAAGATATGCGGGGGACCCAGTACTTC | CSVEDMRGTQYF
12 | TRBD2 | TRBJ2-7 | - | TRBV28 | TGTGCCAGTCGACTAGCGGCCTACGAGCAGTACTTC | CASRLAAYEQYF
16 | TRBD2 | TRBJ2-5 | few | TRBV10-3 | TGTGCCATCAGTGGCCTTTTAGCGGGAGTTGGAGAGACCCAGTACTTC | CAISGLLAGVGETQYF
15 | TRBD2 | TRBJ2-1 | - | TRBV6-1 | TGTGCCAGCAGTGAGTTAGCGGGAGGGTCGGATGAGCAGTTCTTC | CASSELAGGSDEQFF